The TCR beta chain under discussion was sequenced for a study of beta chain features in type 1 diabetes. About the study: Patients shared similar age, gender and cell yields with healthy donors. Study conclusions and caveats: Type 1 diabetes patients showed fewer insertions and more deletions at VDJ junctions. A closer apparent resemblance between naive, central memory and Treg TCRB repertoires was seen in patients than in healthy donors. Moderately but significantly shorter TCRB CDR3s were found in Type 1 diabetes patients in all four CD4+ subsets.

Every donor provided one heparinised blood draw, which averaged roughly 120 mL. As concerns this clone: The antigen is unknown.

Germline lookup yields CDR1 MNHNY and CDR2 SVGAGI (reference sequence). Unmatched junction bases numbered 12, after V lost 6 bases and J lost 10 bases. CDR3 length: 14 residues. The isolated RNA, all of it, was reverse transcribed, so expressed TCRB transcripts were what got sequenced. Only in-frame clones appear in the TCRdb table, and some are missing; sequencing was by immunoSEQ multiplex PCR. The sample includes roughly 150,000 clones, 8.5% to 10% seen only once; the top ten take around 0.64%. The TCR comes from a woman aged 25 to 39 with type 1 diabetes. Source material: central memory CD4+ T cells from blood. The chain combines TRBV6-6 with TRBJ2-1, with TRBD1 matching over 7 bases. Here the CDR3 DNA reads TGTGCCAGCAGGTCTACAGGGGATGGAAGGGAGCAGTTCTTC. It is translated as CASRSTGDGREQFF.